The entry below describes one TCR beta chain. This CDR3 is built from 16 residues. Germline CDR1 and CDR2: SGDLS and YYNGEE. V lost 4 bases, J lost 3 bases, and 9 bases stayed unmatched. These data come from a study of blood T cell repertoires in COVID-19. TCRdb's table, derived via immunoSEQ multiplex PCR, lists solely in-frame clones and lacks some. The table has hundreds of thousands of clones, over 75% seen once; the top ten hold more than 3%. The receptor's source is a woman in her forties or fifties with active or convalescent COVID-19. What was sequenced was peripheral blood. This chain uses TRBV9 with TRBJ1-4; 7 positions match TRBD1. CDR3 nucleotides: TGTGCCAGCAGCCTCGGACAGGCTATGCCTAATGAAAAACTGTTTTTT. Translating gives CASSLGQAMPNEKLFF.